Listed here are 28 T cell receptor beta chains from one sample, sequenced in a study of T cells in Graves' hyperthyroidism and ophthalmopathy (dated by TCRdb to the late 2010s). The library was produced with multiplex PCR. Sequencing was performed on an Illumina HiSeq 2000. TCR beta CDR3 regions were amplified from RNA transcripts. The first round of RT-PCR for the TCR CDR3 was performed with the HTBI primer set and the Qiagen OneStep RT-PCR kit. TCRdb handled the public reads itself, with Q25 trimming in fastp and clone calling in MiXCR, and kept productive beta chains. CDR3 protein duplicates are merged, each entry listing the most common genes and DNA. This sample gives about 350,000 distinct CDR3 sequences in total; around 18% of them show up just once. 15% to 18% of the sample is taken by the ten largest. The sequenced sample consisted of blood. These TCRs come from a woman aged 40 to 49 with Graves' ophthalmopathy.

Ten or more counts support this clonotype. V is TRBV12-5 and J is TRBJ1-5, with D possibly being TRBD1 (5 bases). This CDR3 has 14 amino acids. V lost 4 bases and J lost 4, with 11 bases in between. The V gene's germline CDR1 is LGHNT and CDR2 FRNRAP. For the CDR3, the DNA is TGTGCTAGTGGTTGGCAGGGCCCGAATCAGCCCCAGCATTTT. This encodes CASGWQGPNQPQHF.

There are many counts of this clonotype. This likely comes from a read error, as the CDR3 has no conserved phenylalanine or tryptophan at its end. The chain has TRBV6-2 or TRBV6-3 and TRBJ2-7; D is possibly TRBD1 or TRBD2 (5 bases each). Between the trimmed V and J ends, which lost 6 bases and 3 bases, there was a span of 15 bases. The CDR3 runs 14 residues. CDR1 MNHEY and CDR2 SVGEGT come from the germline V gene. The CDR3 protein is CASRIAGRNYEQYL. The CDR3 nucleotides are TGTGCCAGCAGGATTGCAGGGAGAAACTACGAGCAGTACCTC.

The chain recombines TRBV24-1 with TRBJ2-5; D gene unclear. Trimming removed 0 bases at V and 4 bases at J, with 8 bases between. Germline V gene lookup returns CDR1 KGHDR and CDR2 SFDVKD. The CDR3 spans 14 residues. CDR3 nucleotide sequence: TGTGCCACCAGTGATTTGCACCCTCGAGAGACCCAGTACTTC. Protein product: CATSDLHPRETQYF.

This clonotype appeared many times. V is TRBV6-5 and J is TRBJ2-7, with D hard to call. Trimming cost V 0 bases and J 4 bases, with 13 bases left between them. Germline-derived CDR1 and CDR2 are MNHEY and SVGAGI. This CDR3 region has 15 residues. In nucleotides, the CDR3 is TGTGCCAGCAGTTACTCGCCGGGCTTCGAGTACGAGCAGTACTTC. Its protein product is CASSYSPGFEYEQYF.

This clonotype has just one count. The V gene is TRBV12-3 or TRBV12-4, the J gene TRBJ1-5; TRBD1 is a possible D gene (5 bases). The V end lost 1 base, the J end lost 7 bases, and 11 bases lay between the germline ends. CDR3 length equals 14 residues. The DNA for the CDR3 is TGTGCCAGCAGTTTAGTGCAAGGGGTACAGCCCCAGCATTTT. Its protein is CASSLVQGVQPQHF.

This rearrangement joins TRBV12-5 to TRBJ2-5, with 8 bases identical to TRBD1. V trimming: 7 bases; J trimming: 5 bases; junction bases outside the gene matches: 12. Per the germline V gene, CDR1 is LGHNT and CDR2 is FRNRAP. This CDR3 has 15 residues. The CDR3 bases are TGTGCTAGTGCCCCGGACAGGGTACTAGGTGAGACCCAGTACTTC. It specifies CASAPDRVLGETQYF. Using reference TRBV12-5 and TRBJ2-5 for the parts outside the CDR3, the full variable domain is DARVTQTPRHKVTEMGQEVTMRCQPILGHNTVFWYRQTMMQGLELLAYFRNRAPLDDSGMPKDRFSAEMPDATLATLKIQPSEPRDSAVYFCASAPDRVLGETQYFGPGTRLLVL.

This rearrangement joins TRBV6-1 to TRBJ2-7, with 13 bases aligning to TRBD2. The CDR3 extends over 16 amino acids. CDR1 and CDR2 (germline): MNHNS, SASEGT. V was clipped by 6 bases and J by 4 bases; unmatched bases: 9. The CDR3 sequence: CASSHGLAGARYEQYF. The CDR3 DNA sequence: TGTGCCAGCAGCCATGGACTAGCGGGAGCAAGGTACGAGCAGTACTTC.

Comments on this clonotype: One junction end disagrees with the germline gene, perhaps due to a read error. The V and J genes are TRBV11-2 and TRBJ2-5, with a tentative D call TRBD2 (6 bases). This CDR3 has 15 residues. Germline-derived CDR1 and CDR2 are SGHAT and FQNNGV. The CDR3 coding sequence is TGTGCCAGCAGCTTTAAGTCGGGGGTTGAGGAGACACAGTACTTC. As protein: CASSFKSGVEETQYF.

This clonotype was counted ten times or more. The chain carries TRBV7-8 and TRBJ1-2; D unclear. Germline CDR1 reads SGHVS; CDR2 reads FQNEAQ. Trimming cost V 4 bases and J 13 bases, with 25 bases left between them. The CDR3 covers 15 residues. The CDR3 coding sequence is TGTGCCAGCAGCTCTGACCGGACCACAAGGGCTAAGGGCACCTTC. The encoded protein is CASSSDRTTRAKGTF.

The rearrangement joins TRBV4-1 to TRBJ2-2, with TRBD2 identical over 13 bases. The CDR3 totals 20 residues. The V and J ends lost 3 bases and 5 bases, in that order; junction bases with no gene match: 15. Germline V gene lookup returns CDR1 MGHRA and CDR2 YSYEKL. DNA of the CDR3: TGCGCCAGCAGCCAGAGCACTAGCGGGAGGGCCCCTGGTGGGACCGGGGAGCTGTTTTTT. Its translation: CASSQSTSGRAPGGTGELFF.

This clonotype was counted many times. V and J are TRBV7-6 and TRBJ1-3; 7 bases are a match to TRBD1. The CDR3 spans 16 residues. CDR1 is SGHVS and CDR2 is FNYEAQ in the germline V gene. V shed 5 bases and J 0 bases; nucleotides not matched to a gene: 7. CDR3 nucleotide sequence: TGTGCCAGCAGCCCATCCAGGACAGGCTCTGGAAACACCATATATTTT. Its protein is CASSPSRTGSGNTIYF.

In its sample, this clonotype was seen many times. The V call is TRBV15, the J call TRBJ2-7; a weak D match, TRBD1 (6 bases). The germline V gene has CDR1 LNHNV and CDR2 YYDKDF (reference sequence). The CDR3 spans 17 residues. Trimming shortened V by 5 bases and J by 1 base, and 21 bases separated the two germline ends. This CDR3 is CATSGYPDRSPSYEQYF. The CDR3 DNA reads TGTGCCACCAGCGGTTACCCCGACAGGTCCCCATCCTACGAGCAGTACTTC.

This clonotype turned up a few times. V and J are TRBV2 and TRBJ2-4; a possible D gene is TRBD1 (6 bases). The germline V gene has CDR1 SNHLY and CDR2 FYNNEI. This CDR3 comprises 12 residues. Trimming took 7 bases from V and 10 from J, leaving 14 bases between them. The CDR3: CASTPGQQIQYF. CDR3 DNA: TGTGCCAGCACCCCCGGACAGCAGATTCAGTACTTC.

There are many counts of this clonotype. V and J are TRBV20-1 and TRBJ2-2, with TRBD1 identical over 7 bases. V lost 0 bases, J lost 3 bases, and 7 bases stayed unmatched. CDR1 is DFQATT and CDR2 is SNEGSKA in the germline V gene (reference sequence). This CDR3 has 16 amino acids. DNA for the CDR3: TGCAGTGCTAGAGAGGGGTGGCAGGGGGACACCGGGGAGCTGTTTTTT. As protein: CSAREGWQGDTGELFF.

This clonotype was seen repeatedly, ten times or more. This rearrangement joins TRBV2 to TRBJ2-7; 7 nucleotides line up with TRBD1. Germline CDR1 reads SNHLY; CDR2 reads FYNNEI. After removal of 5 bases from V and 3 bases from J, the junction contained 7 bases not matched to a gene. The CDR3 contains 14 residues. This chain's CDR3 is CASSNRQGHYEQYF. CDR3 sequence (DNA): TGTGCCAGCAGTAATAGACAGGGACACTACGAGCAGTACTTC.

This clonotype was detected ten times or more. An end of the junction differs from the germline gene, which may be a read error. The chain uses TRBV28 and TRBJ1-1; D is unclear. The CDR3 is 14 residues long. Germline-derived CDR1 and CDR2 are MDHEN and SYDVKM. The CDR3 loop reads CASSLSQLNTEALF. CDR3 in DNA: TGTGCCAGCAGTTTATCACAGTTGAACACTGAAGCTCTCTTT.

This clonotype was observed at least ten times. CDR3 in amino acids: CSARSSFGGQPQHF. DNA of the CDR3: TGCAGTGCTAGGAGTAGCTTTGGCGGTCAGCCCCAGCATTTT. The chain links TRBV20-1 to TRBJ1-5; no clear D. Per the germline V gene, CDR1 is DFQATT and CDR2 is SNEGSKA (reference sequence). The length of the CDR3 is 14 residues. The V gene lost 3 bases and the J gene lost 6 bases, with 15 bases spanning the gap.

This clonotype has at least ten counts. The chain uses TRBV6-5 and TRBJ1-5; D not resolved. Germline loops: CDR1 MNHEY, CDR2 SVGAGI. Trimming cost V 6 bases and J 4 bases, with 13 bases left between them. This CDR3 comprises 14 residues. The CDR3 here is CASRLGGGNQPQHF. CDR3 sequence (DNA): TGTGCCAGCAGGCTCGGAGGCGGGAATCAGCCCCAGCATTTT.

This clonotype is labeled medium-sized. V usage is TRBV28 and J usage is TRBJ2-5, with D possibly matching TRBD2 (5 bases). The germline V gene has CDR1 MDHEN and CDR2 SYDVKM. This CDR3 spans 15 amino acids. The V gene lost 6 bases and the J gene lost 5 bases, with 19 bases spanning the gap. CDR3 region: CASSSGSATRETQYF. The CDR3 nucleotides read TGTGCCAGCAGCTCCGGCTCGGCTACTAGGGAGACCCAGTACTTC.

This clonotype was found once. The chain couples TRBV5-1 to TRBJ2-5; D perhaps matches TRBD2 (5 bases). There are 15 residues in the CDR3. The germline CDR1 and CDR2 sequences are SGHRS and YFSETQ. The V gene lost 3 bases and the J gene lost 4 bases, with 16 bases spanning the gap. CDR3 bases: TGCGCCAGCAGCTACGAGCAGAGGGAAGGAGAGACCCAGTACTTC. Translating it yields CASSYEQREGETQYF.

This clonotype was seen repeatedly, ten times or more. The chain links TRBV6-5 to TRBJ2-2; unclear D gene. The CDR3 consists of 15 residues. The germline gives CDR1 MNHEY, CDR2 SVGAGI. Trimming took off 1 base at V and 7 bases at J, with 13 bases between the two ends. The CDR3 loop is CASSYWARLDGELFF. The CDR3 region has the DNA TGTGCCAGCAGTTACTGGGCGCGCCTCGACGGGGAGCTGTTTTTT.

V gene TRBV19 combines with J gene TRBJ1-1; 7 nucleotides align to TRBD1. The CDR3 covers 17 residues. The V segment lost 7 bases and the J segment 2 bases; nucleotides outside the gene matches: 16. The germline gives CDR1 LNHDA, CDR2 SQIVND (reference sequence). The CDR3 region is CASKTGVGGEDNTEAFF. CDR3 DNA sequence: TGTGCCAGTAAAACAGGGGTAGGTGGAGAAGATAACACTGAAGCTTTCTTT.

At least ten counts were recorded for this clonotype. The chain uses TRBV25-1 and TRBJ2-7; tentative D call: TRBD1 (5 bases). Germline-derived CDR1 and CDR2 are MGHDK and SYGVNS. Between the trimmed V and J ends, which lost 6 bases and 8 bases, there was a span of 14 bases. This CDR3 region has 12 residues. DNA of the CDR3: TGTGCCAGCAGGGACCTATTGGGGCAGCAGTACTTC. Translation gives CASRDLLGQQYF.

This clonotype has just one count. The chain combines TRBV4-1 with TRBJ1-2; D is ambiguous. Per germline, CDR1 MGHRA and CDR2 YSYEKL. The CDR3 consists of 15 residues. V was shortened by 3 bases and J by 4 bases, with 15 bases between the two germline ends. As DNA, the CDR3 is TGCGCCAGCAGCCAGTTAGACTTGGGGAGCTATGGCTACACCTTC. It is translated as CASSQLDLGSYGYTF.

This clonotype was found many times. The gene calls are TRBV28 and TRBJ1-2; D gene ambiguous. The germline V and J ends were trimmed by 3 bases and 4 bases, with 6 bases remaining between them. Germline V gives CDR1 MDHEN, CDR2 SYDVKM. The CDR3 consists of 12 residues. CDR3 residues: CASSFQVYGYTF. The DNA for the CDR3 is TGTGCCAGCAGTTTTCAGGTCTATGGCTACACCTTC.

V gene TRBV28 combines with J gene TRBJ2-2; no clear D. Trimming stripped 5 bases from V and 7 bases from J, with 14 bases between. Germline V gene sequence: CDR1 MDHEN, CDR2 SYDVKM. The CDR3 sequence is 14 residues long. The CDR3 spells CASSPRLGNGELFF. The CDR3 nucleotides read TGTGCCAGCAGTCCCCGGTTGGGGAACGGGGAGCTGTTTTTT. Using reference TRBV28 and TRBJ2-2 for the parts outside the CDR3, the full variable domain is DVKVTQSSRYLVKRTGEKVFLECVQDMDHENMFWYRQDPGLGLRLIYFSYDVKMKEKGDIPEGYSVSREKKERFSLILESASTNQTSMYLCASSPRLGNGELFFGEGSRLTVL.

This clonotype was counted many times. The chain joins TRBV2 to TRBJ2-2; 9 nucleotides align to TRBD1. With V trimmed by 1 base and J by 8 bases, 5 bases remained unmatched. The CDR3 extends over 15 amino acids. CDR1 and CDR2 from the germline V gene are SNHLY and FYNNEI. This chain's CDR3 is CASSEDRGRFGELFF. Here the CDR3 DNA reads TGTGCCAGCAGTGAAGACAGGGGGCGATTTGGGGAGCTGTTTTTT.

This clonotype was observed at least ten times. Written as DNA, the CDR3 is TGTGCCAGCGCCTGGAGGGGGAACACTGAAGCTTTCTTT. As protein: CASAWRGNTEAFF. V gene TRBV2 combines with J gene TRBJ1-1; D may be TRBD1 (5 bases). Germline V gives CDR1 SNHLY, CDR2 FYNNEI. V was cut by 8 bases and J by 1 base, with 11 bases left in between. This CDR3 is 13 amino acids long.